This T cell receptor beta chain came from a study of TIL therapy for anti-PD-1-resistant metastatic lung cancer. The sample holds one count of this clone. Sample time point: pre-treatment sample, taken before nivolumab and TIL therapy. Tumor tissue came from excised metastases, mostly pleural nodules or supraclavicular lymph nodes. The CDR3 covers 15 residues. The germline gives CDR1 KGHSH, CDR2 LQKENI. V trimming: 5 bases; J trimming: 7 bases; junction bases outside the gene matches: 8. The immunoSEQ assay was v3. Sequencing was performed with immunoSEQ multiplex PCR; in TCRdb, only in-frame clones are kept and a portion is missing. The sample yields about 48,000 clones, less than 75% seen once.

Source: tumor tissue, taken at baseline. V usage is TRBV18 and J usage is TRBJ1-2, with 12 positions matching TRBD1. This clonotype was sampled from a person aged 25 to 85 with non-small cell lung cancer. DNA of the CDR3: TGTGCCAGCTCATTTGAGGGACAGGGGGCCGGTGGCTACACCTTC. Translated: CASSFEGQGAGGYTF.